This is a list of T cell receptor beta chains from one sample in a study of blood T cell repertoires in COVID-19. Sequencing was performed with immunoSEQ multiplex PCR; in TCRdb, only in-frame clones are kept and a portion is missing. Here the sample spans 150,000 or so clones, roughly four fifths being singletons. The specimen was peripheral blood. These receptors all stem from a man aged 80 or over with acute or convalescent COVID-19. The CDR3 runs from the conserved cysteine through the conserved F or W. The D gene is left open where the match is weak. The listing skips clone size in some rows; elsewhere it reads once, few, many or a size class.

>TRBJ2-3|TRBV4-1|.|.
CASSQDSGDTQYF
TGCGCCAGCAGCCAAGATTCGGGGGATACGCAGTATTTT
>TRBJ1-1|TRBV28|.|.
CASSLPVINTEAFF
TGTGCCAGCAGTTTACCGGTAATTAACACTGAAGCTTTCTTT
>TRBJ2-1|TRBV5-1|TRBD2|.
CASSLALAGSDEQFF
TGCGCCAGCAGCTTGGCGCTAGCGGGGAGTGATGAGCAGTTCTTC
>TRBJ1-2|TRBV28|.|.
CASSLFPGGVLGYTF
TGTGCCAGCAGTTTATTCCCTGGGGGCGTTCTTGGCTACACCTTC
>TRBJ1-2|TRBV7-9|.|.
CASSWAQVPYGYTF
TGTGCCAGCAGTTGGGCCCAGGTCCCCTATGGCTACACCTTC
>TRBJ1-2|TRBV7-2|.|.
CASSRTGPGDYGYTF
TGTGCCAGCAGCCGTACAGGCCCGGGAGACTATGGCTACACCTTC
>TRBJ1-3|TRBV3-1/TRBV3-2|.|once
CASSHWGLEGNTIYF
TGTGCCAGCAGCCACTGGGGACTTGAGGGAAACACCATATATTTT
>TRBJ2-7|TRBV3-1/TRBV3-2|TRBD1|.
CASSQDRGQGEQYF
TGTGCCAGCAGCCAAGATCGAGGACAGGGCGAGCAGTACTTC
>TRBJ1-2|TRBV6-2/TRBV6-3|.|.
CASSYSTGPSDGYTF
TGTGCCAGCAGTTACTCGACAGGACCCTCCGATGGCTACACCTTC
>TRBJ1-2|TRBV4-3|.|.
CASSQESRGYTF
TGCGCCAGCAGTCAGGAATCGCGTGGCTACACCTTC
>TRBJ2-2|TRBV7-8|TRBD2|.
CASSLNGGASGELFF
TGTGCCAGCAGCTTGAACGGGGGGGCTAGCGGGGAGCTGTTTTTT
>TRBJ2-7|TRBV19|TRBD1|.
CASSIDATGPFEQYF
TGTGCCAGTAGTATAGATGCGACAGGGCCCTTCGAGCAGTACTTC
>TRBJ2-6|TRBV20-1|.|once
CSASPGITGANVLTF
TGCAGTGCTAGTCCAGGGATCACTGGGGCCAACGTCCTGACTTTC
>TRBJ1-4|TRBV19|.|many
CASRPDSARVQLFF
TGTGCCAGCCGGCCGGATAGCGCTCGGGTGCAACTGTTTTTT
>TRBJ1-2|TRBV11-2|.|.
CASSFRGGYTF
TGTGCCAGCAGCTTCAGGGGTGGCTACACCTTC
>TRBJ2-1|TRBV19|TRBD1|.
CASSIDRGTGEDNEQFF
TGTGCCAGTAGTATAGATCGCGGGACAGGGGAGGACAATGAGCAGTTCTTC